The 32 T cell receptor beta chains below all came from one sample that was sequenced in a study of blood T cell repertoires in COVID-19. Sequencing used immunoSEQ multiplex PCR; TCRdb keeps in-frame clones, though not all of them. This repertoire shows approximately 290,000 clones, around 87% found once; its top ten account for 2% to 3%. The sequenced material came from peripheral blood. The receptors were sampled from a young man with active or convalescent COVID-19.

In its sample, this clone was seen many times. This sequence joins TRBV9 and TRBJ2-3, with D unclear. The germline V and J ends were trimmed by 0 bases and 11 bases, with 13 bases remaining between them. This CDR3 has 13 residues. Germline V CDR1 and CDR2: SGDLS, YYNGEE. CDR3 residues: CASSVEEKTKQYF. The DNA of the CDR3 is TGTGCCAGCAGCGTAGAGGAGAAAACTAAGCAGTATTTT.

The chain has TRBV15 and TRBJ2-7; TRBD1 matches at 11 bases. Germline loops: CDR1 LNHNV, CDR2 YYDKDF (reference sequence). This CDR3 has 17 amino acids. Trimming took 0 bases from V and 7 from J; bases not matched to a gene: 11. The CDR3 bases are TGTGCCACCAGCAGAGATCCGCACGGGACAGGGGGTGGAGAGCAGTACTTC. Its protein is CATSRDPHGTGGGEQYF. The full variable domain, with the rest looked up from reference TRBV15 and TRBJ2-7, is DAMVIQNPRYQVTQFGKPVTLSCSQTLNHNVMYWYQQKSSQAPKLLFHYYDKDFNNEADTPDNFQSRRPNTSFCFLDIRSPGLGDTAMYLCATSRDPHGTGGGEQYFGPGTRLTVT.

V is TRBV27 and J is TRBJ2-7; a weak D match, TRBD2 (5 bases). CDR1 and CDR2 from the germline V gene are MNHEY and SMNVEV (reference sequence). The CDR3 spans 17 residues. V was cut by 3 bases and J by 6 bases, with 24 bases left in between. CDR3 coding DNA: TGTGCCAGCAGTTTTGACAAACCCGGACTTATCAGAGGCGAGCAGTACTTC. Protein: CASSFDKPGLIRGEQYF.

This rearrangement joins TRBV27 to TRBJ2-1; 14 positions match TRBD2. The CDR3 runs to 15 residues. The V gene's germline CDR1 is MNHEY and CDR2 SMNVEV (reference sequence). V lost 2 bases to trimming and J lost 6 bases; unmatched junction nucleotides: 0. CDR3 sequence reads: CASSLGTSGSNEQFF. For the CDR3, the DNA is TGTGCCAGCAGTTTAGGGACTAGCGGGAGCAATGAGCAGTTCTTC.

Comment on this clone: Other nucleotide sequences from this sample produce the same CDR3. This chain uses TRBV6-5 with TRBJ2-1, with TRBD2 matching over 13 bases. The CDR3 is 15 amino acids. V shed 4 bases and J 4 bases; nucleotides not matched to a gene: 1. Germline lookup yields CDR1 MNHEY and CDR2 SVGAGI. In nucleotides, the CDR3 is TGTGCCAGCAGTTTGGGACTAGCGGGGTACAATGAGCAGTTCTTC. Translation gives CASSLGLAGYNEQFF.

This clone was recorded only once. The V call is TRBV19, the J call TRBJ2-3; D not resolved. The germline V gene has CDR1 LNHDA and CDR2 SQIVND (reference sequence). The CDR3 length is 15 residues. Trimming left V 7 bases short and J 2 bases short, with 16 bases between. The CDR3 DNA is TGTGCCAGTACCCTGACTCGGCGAGACACAGATACGCAGTATTTT. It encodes CASTLTRRDTDTQYF.

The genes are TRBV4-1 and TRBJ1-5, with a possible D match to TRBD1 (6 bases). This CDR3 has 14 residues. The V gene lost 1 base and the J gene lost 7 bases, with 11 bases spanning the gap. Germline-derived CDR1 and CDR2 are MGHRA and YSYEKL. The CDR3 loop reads CASSQGQGGQPQHF. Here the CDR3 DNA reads TGCGCCAGCAGCCAAGGACAAGGGGGACAGCCCCAGCATTTT.

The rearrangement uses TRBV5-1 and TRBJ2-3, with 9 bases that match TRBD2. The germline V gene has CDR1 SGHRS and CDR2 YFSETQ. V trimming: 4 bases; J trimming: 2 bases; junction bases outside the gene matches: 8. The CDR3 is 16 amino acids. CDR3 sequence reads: CASSRITSGYTDTQYF. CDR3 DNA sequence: TGCGCCAGCAGCCGAATTACTAGCGGGTACACAGATACGCAGTATTTT.

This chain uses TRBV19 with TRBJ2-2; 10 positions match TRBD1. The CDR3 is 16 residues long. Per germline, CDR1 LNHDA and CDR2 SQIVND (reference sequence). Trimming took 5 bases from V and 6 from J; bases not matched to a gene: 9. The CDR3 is CASSPIPGQGPGELFF. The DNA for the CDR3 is TGTGCCAGTAGTCCAATACCGGGACAGGGGCCCGGGGAGCTGTTTTTT.

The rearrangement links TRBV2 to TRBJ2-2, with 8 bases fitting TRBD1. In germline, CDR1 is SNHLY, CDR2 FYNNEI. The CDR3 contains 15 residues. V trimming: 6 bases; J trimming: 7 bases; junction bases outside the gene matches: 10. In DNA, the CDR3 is TGTGCCAGCAGATCCGGACAGGGTGATATCGGGGAGCTGTTTTTT. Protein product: CASRSGQGDIGELFF.

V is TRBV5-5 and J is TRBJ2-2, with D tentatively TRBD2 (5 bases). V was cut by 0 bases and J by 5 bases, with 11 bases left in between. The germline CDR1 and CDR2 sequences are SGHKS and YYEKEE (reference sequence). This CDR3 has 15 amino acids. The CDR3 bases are TGTGCCAGCAGCTTGGGTGTAAGAGGGACCGGGGAGCTGTTTTTT. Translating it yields CASSLGVRGTGELFF.

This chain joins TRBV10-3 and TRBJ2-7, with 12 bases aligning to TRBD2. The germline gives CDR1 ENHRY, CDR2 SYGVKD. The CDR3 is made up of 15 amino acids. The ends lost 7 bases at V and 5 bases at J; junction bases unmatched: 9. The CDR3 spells CAINDRLAGGNEQYF. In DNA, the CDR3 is TGTGCCATCAATGACAGGCTAGCGGGAGGGAACGAGCAGTACTTC.

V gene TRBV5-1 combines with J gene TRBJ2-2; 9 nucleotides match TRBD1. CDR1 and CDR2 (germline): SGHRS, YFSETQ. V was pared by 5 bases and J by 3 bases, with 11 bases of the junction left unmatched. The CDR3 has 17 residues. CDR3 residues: CASRGAQGAWDTGELFF. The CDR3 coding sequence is TGCGCCAGCAGAGGAGCACAGGGGGCGTGGGACACCGGGGAGCTGTTTTTT.

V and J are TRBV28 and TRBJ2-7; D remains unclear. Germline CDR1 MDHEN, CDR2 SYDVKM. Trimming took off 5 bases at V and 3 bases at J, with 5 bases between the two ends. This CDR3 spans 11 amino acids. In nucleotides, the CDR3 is TGTGCCAGCAGTATCCTCTACGAGCAGTACTTC. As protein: CASSILYEQYF.

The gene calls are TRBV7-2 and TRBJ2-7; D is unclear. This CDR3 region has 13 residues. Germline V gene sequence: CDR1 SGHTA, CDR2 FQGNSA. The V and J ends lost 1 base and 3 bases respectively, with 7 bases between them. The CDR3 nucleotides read TGTGCCAGCAGCTTAGAATACAACTACGAGCAGTACTTC. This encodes CASSLEYNYEQYF.

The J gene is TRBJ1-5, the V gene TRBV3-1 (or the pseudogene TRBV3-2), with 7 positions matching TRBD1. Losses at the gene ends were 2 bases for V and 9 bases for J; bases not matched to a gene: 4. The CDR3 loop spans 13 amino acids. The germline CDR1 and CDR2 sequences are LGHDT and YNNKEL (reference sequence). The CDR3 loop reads CASSQQGDGPQHF. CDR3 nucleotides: TGTGCCAGCAGCCAACAGGGGGATGGGCCCCAGCATTTT.

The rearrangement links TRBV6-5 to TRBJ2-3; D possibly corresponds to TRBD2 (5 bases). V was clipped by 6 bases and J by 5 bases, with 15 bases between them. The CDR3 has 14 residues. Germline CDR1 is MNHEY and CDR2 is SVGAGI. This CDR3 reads CASSLFGVLDTQYF. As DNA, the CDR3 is TGTGCCAGCAGCCTCTTCGGGGTCCTAGATACGCAGTATTTT.

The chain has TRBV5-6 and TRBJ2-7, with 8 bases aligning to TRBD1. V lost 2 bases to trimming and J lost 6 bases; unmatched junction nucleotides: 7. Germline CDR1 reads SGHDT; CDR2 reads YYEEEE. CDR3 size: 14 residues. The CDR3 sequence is CASSFGQGMGEQYF. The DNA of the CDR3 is TGTGCCAGCAGCTTCGGACAGGGAATGGGCGAGCAGTACTTC.

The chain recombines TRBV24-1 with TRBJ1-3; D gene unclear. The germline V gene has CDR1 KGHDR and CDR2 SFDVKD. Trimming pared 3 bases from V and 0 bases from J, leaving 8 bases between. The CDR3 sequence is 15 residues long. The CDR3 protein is CATSDAKSSGNTIYF. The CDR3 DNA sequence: TGTGCCACCAGTGATGCAAAGAGCTCTGGAAACACCATATATTTT.

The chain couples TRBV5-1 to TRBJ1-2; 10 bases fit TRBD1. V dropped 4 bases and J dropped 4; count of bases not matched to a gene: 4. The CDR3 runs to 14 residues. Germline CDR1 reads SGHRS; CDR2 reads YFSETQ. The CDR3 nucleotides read TGCGCCAGCAGCCAGGACAGGGGGATCTATGGCTACACCTTC. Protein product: CASSQDRGIYGYTF.

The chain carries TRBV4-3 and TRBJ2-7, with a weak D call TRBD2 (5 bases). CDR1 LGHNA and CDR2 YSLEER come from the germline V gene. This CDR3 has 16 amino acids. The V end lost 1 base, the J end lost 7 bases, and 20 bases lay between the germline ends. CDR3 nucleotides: TGCGCCAGCAGCCAAGGCTCCGGGGTAGGCCTTTGGGAGCAGTACTTC. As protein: CASSQGSGVGLWEQYF.

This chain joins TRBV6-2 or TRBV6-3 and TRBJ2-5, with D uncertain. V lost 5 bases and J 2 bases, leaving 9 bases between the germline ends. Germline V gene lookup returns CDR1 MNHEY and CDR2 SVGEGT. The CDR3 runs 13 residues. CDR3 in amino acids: CASSRQTQETQYF. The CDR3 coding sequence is TGTGCCAGCAGTCGGCAGACACAAGAGACCCAGTACTTC.

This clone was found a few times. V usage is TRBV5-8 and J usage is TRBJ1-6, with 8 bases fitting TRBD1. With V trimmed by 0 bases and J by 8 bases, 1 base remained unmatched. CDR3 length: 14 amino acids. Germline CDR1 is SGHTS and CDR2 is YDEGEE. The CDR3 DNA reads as TGTGCCAGCAGCTTGGTACAGGGGGATTCACCCCTCCACTTT. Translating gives CASSLVQGDSPLHF.

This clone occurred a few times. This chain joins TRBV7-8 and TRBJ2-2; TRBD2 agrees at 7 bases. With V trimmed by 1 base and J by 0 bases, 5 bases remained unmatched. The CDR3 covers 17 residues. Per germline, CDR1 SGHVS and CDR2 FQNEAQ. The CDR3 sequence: CASSLVVAGANTGELFF. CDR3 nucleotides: TGTGCCAGCAGCTTAGTTGTAGCGGGCGCGAACACCGGGGAGCTGTTTTTT.

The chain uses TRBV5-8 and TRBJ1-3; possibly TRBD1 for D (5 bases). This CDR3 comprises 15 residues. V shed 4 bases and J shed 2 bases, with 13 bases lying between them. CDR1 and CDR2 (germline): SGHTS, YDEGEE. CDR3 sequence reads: CASSRDAGAGNTIYF. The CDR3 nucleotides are TGTGCCAGCAGCCGGGACGCGGGGGCTGGAAACACCATATATTTT.

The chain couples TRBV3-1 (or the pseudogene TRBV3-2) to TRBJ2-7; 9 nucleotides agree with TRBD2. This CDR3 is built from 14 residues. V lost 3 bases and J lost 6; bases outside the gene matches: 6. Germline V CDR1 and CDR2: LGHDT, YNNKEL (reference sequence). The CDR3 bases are TGTGCCAGCAGCCAGTGGCTAGCGGGAAGCGAGCAGTACTTC. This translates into CASSQWLAGSEQYF.

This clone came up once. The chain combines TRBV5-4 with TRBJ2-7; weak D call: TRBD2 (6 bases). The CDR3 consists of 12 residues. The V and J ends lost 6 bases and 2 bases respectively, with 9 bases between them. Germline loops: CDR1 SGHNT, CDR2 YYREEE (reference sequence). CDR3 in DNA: TGTGCCAGCAACGGGGAGGCCTACGAGCAGTACTTC. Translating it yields CASNGEAYEQYF. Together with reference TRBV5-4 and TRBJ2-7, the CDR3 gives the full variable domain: ETGVTQSPTHLIKTRGQQVTLRCSSQSGHNTVSWYQQALGQGPQFIFQYYREEENGRGNFPPRFSGLQFPNYSSELNVNALELDDSALYLCASNGEAYEQYFGPGTRLTVT.

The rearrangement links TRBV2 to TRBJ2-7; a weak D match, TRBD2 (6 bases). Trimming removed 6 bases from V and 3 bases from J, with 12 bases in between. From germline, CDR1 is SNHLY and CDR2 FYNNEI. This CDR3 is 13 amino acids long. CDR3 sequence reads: CASSGGLYYEQYF. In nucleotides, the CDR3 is TGTGCCAGCAGCGGGGGACTGTACTACGAGCAGTACTTC.

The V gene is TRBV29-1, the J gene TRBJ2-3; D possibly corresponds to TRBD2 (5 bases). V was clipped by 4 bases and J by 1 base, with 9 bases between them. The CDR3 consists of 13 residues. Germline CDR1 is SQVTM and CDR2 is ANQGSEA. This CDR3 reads CSVAGIRTDTQYF. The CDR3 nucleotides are TGCAGCGTTGCGGGGATCCGCACAGATACGCAGTATTTT.

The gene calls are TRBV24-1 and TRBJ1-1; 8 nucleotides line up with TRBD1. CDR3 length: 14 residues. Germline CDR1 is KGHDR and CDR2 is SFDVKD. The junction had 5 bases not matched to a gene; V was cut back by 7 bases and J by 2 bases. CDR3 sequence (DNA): TGTGCCACCAGAAGAACAGGGGGAAACACTGAAGCTTTCTTT. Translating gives CATRRTGGNTEAFF.

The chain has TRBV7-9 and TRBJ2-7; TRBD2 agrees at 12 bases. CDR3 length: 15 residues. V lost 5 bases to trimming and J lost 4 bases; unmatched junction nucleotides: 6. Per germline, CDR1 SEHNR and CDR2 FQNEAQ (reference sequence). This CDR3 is CASSPPTSGGYEQYF. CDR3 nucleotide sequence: TGTGCCAGCAGCCCGCCGACTAGCGGGGGATACGAGCAGTACTTC.

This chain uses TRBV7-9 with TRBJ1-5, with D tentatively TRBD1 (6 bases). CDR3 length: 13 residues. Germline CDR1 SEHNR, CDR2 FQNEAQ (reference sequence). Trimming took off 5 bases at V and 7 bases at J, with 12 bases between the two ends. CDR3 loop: CASSRGARQPQHF. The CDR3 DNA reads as TGTGCCAGCAGCCGGGGGGCGCGACAGCCCCAGCATTTT.